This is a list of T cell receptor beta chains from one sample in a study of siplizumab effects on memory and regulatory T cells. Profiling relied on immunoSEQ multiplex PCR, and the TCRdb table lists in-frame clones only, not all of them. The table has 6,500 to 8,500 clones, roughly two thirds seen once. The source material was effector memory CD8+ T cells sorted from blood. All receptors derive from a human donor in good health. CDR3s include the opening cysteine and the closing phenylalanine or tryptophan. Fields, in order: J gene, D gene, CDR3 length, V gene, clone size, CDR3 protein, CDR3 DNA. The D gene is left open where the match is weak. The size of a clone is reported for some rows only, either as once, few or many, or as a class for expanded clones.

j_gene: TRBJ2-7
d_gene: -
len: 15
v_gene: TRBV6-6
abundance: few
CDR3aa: CASSLSTGHTYEQYF
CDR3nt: TGTGCCAGCAGTCTTAGTACAGGCCACACCTACGAGCAGTACTTC

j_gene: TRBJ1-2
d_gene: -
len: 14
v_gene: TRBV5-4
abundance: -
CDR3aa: CASSLASASYGYTF
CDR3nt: TGTGCCAGCAGCTTGGCCTCGGCCTCCTATGGCTACACCTTC

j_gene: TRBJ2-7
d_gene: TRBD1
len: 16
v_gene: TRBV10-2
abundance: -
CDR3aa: CASSESVSTGSYGQYF
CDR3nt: TGCGCCAGCAGTGAGTCAGTATCGACAGGGTCCTACGGGCAGTACTTC

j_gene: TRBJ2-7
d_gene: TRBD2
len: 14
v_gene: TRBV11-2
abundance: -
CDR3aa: CASSEASGSYEQYF
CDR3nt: TGTGCCAGCAGCGAAGCTAGCGGCTCCTACGAGCAGTACTTC

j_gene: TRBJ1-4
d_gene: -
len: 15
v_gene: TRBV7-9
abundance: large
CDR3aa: CASSLREGSSEKLFF
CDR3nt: TGTGCCAGCAGTCTTAGGGAGGGAAGTAGTGAAAAACTGTTTTTT

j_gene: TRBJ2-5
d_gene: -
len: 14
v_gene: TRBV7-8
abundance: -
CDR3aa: CASRSAWGQETQYF
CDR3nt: TGTGCCAGCAGATCCGCTTGGGGCCAAGAGACCCAGTACTTC

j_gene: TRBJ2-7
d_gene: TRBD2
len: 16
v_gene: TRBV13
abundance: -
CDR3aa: CASSLGLAGGSYEQYF
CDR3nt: TGTGCCAGCAGCCTGGGACTAGCGGGAGGTTCCTACGAGCAGTACTTC

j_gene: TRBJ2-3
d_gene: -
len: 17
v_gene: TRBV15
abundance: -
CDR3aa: CATSRRRIAEGTDTQYF
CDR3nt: TGTGCCACCAGCAGGCGACGGATAGCGGAGGGTACAGATACGCAGTATTTT

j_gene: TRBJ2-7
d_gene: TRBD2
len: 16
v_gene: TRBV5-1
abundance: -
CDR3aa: CASSPASSGAYYEQYF
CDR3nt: TGCGCCAGCAGCCCGGCCTCTAGCGGTGCTTACTACGAGCAGTACTTC

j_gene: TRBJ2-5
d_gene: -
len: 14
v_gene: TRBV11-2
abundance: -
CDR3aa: CASSLGLGRETQYF
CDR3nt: TGTGCCAGCAGCTTAGGACTAGGGCGGGAGACCCAGTACTTC

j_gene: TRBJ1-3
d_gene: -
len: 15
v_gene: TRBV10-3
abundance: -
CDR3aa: CAIRGTTYSGNTIYF
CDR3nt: TGTGCCATCAGGGGGACAACCTACTCTGGAAACACCATATATTTT

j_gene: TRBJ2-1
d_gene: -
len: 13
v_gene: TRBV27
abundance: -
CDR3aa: CASSFRGTDEQFF
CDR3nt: TGTGCCAGCAGTTTCCGGGGTACCGATGAGCAGTTCTTC

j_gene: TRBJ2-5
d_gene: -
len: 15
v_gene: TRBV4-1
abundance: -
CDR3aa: CASSPLRDYQETQYF
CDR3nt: TGCGCCAGCAGCCCCTTACGGGACTACCAAGAGACCCAGTACTTC

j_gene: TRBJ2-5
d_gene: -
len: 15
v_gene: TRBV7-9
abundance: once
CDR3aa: CASSLGGRARETQYF
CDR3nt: TGTGCCAGCAGCTTAGGGGGAAGGGCTCGGGAGACCCAGTACTTC

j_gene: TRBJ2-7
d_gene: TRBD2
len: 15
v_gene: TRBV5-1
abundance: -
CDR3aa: CASSSTLAGGLEQYF
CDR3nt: TGCGCCAGCAGCTCTACACTAGCGGGAGGTCTGGAGCAGTACTTC

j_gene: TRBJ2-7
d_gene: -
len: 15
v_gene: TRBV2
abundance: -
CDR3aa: CASSPSPTNSYEQYF
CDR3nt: TGTGCCAGCAGTCCGTCCCCGACTAACTCCTACGAGCAGTACTTC

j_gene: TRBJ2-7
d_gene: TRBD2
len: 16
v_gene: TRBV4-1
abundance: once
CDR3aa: CASSQDWTSGSDEQYF
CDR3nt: TGTGCCAGCAGCCAAGATTGGACTAGCGGGAGTGACGAGCAGTACTTC

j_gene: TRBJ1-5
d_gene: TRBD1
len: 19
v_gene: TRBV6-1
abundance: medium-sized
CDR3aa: CASSGPSGQGTLLNQPQHF
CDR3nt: TGTGCCAGCAGTGGACCCTCGGGACAGGGGACCCTCTTAAATCAGCCCCAGCATTTT